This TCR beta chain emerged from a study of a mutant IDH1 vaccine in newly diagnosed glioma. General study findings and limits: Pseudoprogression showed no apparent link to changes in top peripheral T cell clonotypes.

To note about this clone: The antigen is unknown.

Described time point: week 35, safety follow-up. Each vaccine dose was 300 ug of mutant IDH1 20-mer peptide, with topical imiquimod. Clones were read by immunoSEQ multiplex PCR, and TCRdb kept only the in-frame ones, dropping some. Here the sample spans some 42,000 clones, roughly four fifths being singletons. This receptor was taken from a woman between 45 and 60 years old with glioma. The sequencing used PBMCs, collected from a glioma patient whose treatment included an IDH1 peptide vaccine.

In DNA form, the CDR3 reads TGTGCCAGCCGACAGAGTAGGTCCCCCGGGGAGCTGTTTTTT. It codes for CASRQSRSPGELFF. The chain has TRBV27 and TRBJ2-2; possibly TRBD1 for D (5 bases). The V gene's germline CDR1 is MNHEY and CDR2 SMNVEV (reference sequence). Trimming took off 8 bases at V and 6 bases at J, with 16 bases between the two ends. This CDR3 has 14 residues.